Each of the 31 T cell receptor beta chains below was sequenced from the same sample in a study of cytomegalovirus exposure and HLA in healthy donors. Vbeta (60) and Jbeta (13) primers were used in the PCR. Clones were read by immunoSEQ multiplex PCR, and TCRdb kept only the in-frame ones, dropping some. The sample holds 120,000 to 150,000 clones, 73% seen once. Source material: PBMCs. Receptors were obtained from a woman aged 18-29 years in good health and CMV-seronegative.

The chain has TRBV19 and TRBJ2-7, with TRBD1 matching 11 bases. Germline V CDR1 and CDR2: LNHDA, SQIVND (reference sequence). The CDR3 contains 13 residues. With V trimmed by 3 bases and J by 6 bases, 1 base remained unmatched. CDR3 sequence: CASSMGQGGEQYF. The CDR3 DNA reads as TGTGCCAGTAGTATGGGACAGGGGGGCGAGCAGTACTTC.

The table lists this clone with a count of one. The J gene is TRBJ1-2, the V gene TRBV15, with unresolved D. Trimming shortened V by 0 bases and J by 5 bases, and 7 bases separated the two germline ends. The germline gives CDR1 LNHNV, CDR2 YYDKDF (reference sequence). CDR3 length: 13 amino acids. CDR3 region: CATSREVGYGYTF. Here the CDR3 DNA reads TGTGCCACCAGCAGAGAGGTCGGGTATGGCTACACCTTC.

This clone has just a few counts. A read error may account for a junction end that differs from germline. The chain has TRBV7-7 and TRBJ2-1, with D possibly TRBD2 on 5 matching bases. CDR3 length: 13 residues. Per the germline V gene, CDR1 is SSHAT and CDR2 is FNYEAQ (reference sequence). The CDR3 coding sequence is TGTGCTAGCAGCTTCGGGGTCTACAATGAGCAGTTCTTC. It yields the protein CASSFGVYNEQFF.

J is TRBJ2-6 and V is TRBV2; 9 nucleotides align to TRBD1. Losses at the gene ends were 7 bases for V and 4 bases for J; bases not matched to a gene: 11. The germline V gene has CDR1 SNHLY and CDR2 FYNNEI. This CDR3 region has 17 residues. The CDR3 reads CASTGTGSRRGANVLTF. The CDR3 DNA reads as TGTGCCAGCACCGGGACAGGGAGTCGTCGCGGGGCCAACGTCCTGACTTTC.

This rearrangement joins TRBV2 to TRBJ2-1, with 8 bases matching TRBD1. Trimming at V came to 2 bases and at J to 1 base, leaving 4 bases not matched to a gene. Germline V CDR1 and CDR2: SNHLY, FYNNEI. The CDR3 length is 16 residues. The CDR3 loop is CASSETTGGSYNEQFF. The CDR3 DNA follows: TGTGCCAGCAGTGAAACTACAGGGGGTTCCTACAATGAGCAGTTCTTC.

The chain couples TRBV11-3 to TRBJ1-4, with 8 bases matching TRBD1. V lost 0 bases, J lost 10 bases, and 16 bases stayed unmatched. Germline values: CDR1 SGHNT, CDR2 YENEEA. CDR3 length equals 18 residues. In DNA form, the CDR3 reads TGTGCCAGCAGCTTAGAGTTGACAGGGGAGTCTATGTCGGGAAAACTGTTTTTT. This translates into CASSLELTGESMSGKLFF.

The chain carries TRBV28 and TRBJ1-1; possibly TRBD1 for D (5 bases). The CDR3 has 14 amino acids. Between the trimmed V and J ends, which lost 8 bases and 3 bases, there was a span of 16 bases. Germline V gene lookup returns CDR1 MDHEN and CDR2 SYDVKM. The CDR3: CASSAGPMDTEAFF. The CDR3 nucleotides read TGTGCCAGCTCTGCAGGGCCGATGGACACTGAAGCTTTCTTT.

This clone was seen only a few times. The J gene is TRBJ1-4, the V gene TRBV5-6; the D gene is possibly TRBD1 (6 bases). The CDR3 sequence is 14 residues long. Trimming cost V 3 bases and J 3 bases, with 9 bases left between them. Germline assignment: CDR1 SGHDT and CDR2 YYEEEE. The CDR3 loop is CASSYRVPNEKLFF. The CDR3 DNA follows: TGTGCCAGCAGCTACAGGGTTCCTAATGAAAAACTGTTTTTT.

This clone was seen only once. V is TRBV27 and J is TRBJ2-7, with TRBD2 identical over 11 bases. Germline CDR1 is MNHEY and CDR2 is SMNVEV (reference sequence). Trimming at V came to 11 bases and at J to 3 bases, leaving 3 bases not matched to a gene. This CDR3 is built from 12 residues. The CDR3 DNA reads TGTGCCGGGGGACTAGCGGTCTACGAGCAGTACTTC. This gives the protein CAGGLAVYEQYF.

This clone is a singleton in its sample. The CDR3 is CATSRDRRDEQFF. In DNA form, the CDR3 reads TGTGCCACCAGCAGAGATCGGCGGGATGAGCAGTTCTTC. This chain joins TRBV15 and TRBJ2-1, with TRBD2 as a possible D gene (5 bases). CDR3 length: 13 amino acids. V was cut by 0 bases and J by 8 bases, with 8 bases left in between. Germline CDR1 and CDR2: LNHNV and YYDKDF (reference sequence).

This clone was picked up one time. This sequence joins TRBV19 and TRBJ1-2; the D is unclear. V was trimmed by 2 bases and J by 5 bases, leaving 9 bases between them. Germline-derived CDR1 and CDR2 are LNHDA and SQIVND (reference sequence). The CDR3 is 13 residues long. CDR3 bases: TGTGCCAGTAGTATACTCGGCAGGTATGGCTACACCTTC. It encodes CASSILGRYGYTF. Supplemented by reference TRBV19 and TRBJ1-2, the full variable domain reads DGGITQSPKYLFRKEGQNVTLSCEQNLNHDAMYWYRQDPGQGLRLIYYSQIVNDFQKGDIAEGYSVSREKKESFPLTVTSAQKNPTAFYLCASSILGRYGYTFGSGTRLTVV.

This clone was detected a few times. The chain carries TRBV28 and TRBJ1-3; 8 nucleotides line up with TRBD1. CDR1 MDHEN and CDR2 SYDVKM come from the germline V gene. The junction had 11 bases not matched to a gene; V was cut back by 6 bases and J by 1 base. This CDR3 is 17 amino acids long. In DNA, the CDR3 is TGTGCCAGCAGCTCGAGGACAGGGAGTCGGTCTGGAAACACCATATATTTT. Translation gives CASSSRTGSRSGNTIYF.

In this sample, this clone turned up once. In nucleotides, the CDR3 is TGTGCCATCAACTCCAGTCCGGGGGAGACCCAGTACTTC. Its translation: CAINSSPGETQYF. The V gene is TRBV10-3, the J gene TRBJ2-5; D perhaps matches TRBD2 (5 bases). Looked up from germline, CDR1 is ENHRY and CDR2 is SYGVKD. The V end lost 7 bases, the J end lost 5 bases, and 14 bases lay between the germline ends. There are 13 residues in the CDR3.

V is TRBV6-6 and J is TRBJ1-2, with 7 bases aligning to TRBD1. This CDR3 spans 13 amino acids. In germline, CDR1 is MNHNY, CDR2 SVGAGI (reference sequence). Trimming cost V 6 bases and J 3 bases; bases outside gene matches: 4. The CDR3 DNA sequence: TGTGCCAGCAGCGTACAGGGGCACTATGGCTACACCTTC. Protein: CASSVQGHYGYTF.

CDR3 loop: CASSWAGSNTEAFF. The CDR3 region has the DNA TGTGCCAGCAGCTGGGCAGGGTCGAACACTGAAGCTTTCTTT. The V gene is TRBV5-6, the J gene TRBJ1-1; the D gene is possibly TRBD1 (5 bases). The CDR3 has 14 residues. Trimming pared 3 bases from V and 1 base from J, leaving 10 bases between. The germline V gene has CDR1 SGHDT and CDR2 YYEEEE.

This sequence joins TRBV19 and TRBJ1-1; TRBD1 agrees at 7 bases. The germline gives CDR1 LNHDA, CDR2 SQIVND (reference sequence). Unmatched junction bases numbered 11, after V lost 6 bases and J lost 4 bases. This CDR3 is built from 15 residues. The CDR3 region has the DNA TGTGCCAGTAGGGAAGACAGGGATGGTCCCACTGAAGCTTTCTTT. Its translation is CASREDRDGPTEAFF.

The chain is built from TRBV4-1 and TRBJ2-1, with TRBD2 matching 8 bases. V lost 4 bases and J lost 6; bases outside the gene matches: 23. Germline CDR1 and CDR2: MGHRA and YSYEKL. The CDR3 runs to 20 residues. The CDR3 loop reads CASSPRGGRITLGWGNEQFF. The CDR3 DNA follows: TGCGCCAGCAGCCCCCGGGGGGGACGCATCACTCTTGGTTGGGGCAATGAGCAGTTCTTC.

The sample holds a few counts of this clone. This sequence joins TRBV4-3 and TRBJ2-1, with TRBD1 matching 7 bases. With 0 bases clipped from V and 7 bases from J, the junction kept 6 bases outside the gene matches. CDR1 is LGHNA, CDR2 YSLEER, per germline. This CDR3 comprises 15 residues. The CDR3 loop is CASSQDDRAGNEQFF. The CDR3 DNA reads TGCGCCAGCAGCCAAGATGACAGGGCAGGAAATGAGCAGTTCTTC.

This chain links TRBV2 with TRBJ1-6; 7 bases are a match to TRBD1. This CDR3 spans 15 amino acids. The germline gives CDR1 SNHLY, CDR2 FYNNEI. The V segment lost 3 bases and the J segment 5 bases; nucleotides outside the gene matches: 4. CDR3 DNA sequence: TGTGCCAGCAGTGACAGGACAGGAAATAATTCACCCCTCCACTTT. Encoded protein: CASSDRTGNNSPLHF.

The V call is TRBV18, the J call TRBJ2-3; unclear D gene. This CDR3 is built from 14 residues. Deletions cut 2 bases from V and 4 bases from J, with 10 bases between. In germline, CDR1 is KGHSH, CDR2 LQKENI. The CDR3 spells CASSPLRVADTQYF. The CDR3 coding sequence is TGTGCCAGCTCACCATTGCGTGTGGCAGATACGCAGTATTTT.

This clone was counted between two and nine times. The rearrangement links TRBV7-2 to TRBJ2-3; 9 bases fit TRBD2. Germline CDR1 is SGHTA and CDR2 is FQGNSA. The CDR3 has 15 residues. Germline trimming cut 5 bases from V and 3 bases from J; bases unmatched to any gene: 6. This chain's CDR3 is CASSRREGRTDTQYF. CDR3 DNA sequence: TGTGCCAGCAGCCGGCGGGAGGGTCGAACAGATACGCAGTATTTT.

This clone was seen just once. The gene calls are TRBV7-2 and TRBJ2-3; 12 bases line up with TRBD1. After removal of 5 bases from V and 3 bases from J, the junction contained 6 bases not matched to a gene. Germline lookup yields CDR1 SGHTA and CDR2 FQGNSA. The CDR3 runs 16 residues. CDR3 loop: CASSRGQGAATDTQYF. As DNA, the CDR3 is TGTGCCAGCAGCCGGGGACAGGGGGCTGCGACAGATACGCAGTATTTT.

The CDR3 bases are TGTGCCAGCTCACCAAGCCAGCGGGGTGGCTCCTACAATGAGCAGTTCTTC. This translates into CASSPSQRGGSYNEQFF. This rearrangement joins TRBV18 to TRBJ2-1; 7 nucleotides line up with TRBD2. V was clipped by 2 bases and J by 0 bases; unmatched bases: 7. The germline CDR1 and CDR2 sequences are KGHSH and LQKENI. This CDR3 region has 17 residues.

The chain joins TRBV6-4 to TRBJ2-3; 7 nucleotides match TRBD1. Trimming cost V 5 bases and J 4 bases; bases outside gene matches: 9. CDR1 and CDR2 (germline): MRHNA, SNTAGT. The CDR3 totals 15 residues. The CDR3 sequence: CASSPDRVGSDTQYF. In DNA, the CDR3 is TGTGCCAGCAGTCCCGACAGGGTGGGTTCAGATACGCAGTATTTT.

The CDR3 sequence: CASSLVAETQYF. DNA of the CDR3: TGTGCCAGCAGCTTAGTAGCCGAGACCCAGTACTTC. This sequence joins TRBV7-9 and TRBJ2-5; D not resolved. Germline V gene data show CDR1 as SEHNR and CDR2 as FQNEAQ (reference sequence). This CDR3 has 12 residues. Trimming cost V 1 base and J 5 bases, with 5 bases left between them.

V usage is TRBV7-6 and J usage is TRBJ2-1; 16 bases match TRBD2. The germline V gene encodes CDR1 SGHVS and CDR2 FNYEAQ. The CDR3 sequence is 20 residues long. Losses at the gene ends were 1 base for V and 0 bases for J; bases not matched to a gene: 6. The CDR3 loop reads CASSLDWGTSGRASYNEQFF. Written as DNA, the CDR3 is TGTGCCAGCAGCTTAGATTGGGGGACTAGCGGGAGGGCCTCCTACAATGAGCAGTTCTTC.

The chain is built from TRBV7-2 and TRBJ2-1; 9 bases agree with TRBD2. The CDR3 totals 16 residues. CDR1 is SGHTA, CDR2 FQGNSA, per germline. Trimming took 1 base from V and 4 from J; bases not matched to a gene: 5. The CDR3 is CASSLVELAGYNEQFF. CDR3 nucleotides: TGTGCCAGCAGCTTAGTGGAGCTAGCGGGATACAATGAGCAGTTCTTC.

CDR3: CASRRDSLINTGELFF. The CDR3 DNA reads as TGTGCCAGCAGGCGGGACAGCCTTATAAACACCGGGGAGCTGTTTTTT. The chain carries TRBV27 and TRBJ2-2; TRBD1 might be the D (7 bases). Germline V gene sequence: CDR1 MNHEY, CDR2 SMNVEV (reference sequence). The CDR3 has 16 amino acids. The V end was cut by 6 bases, the J end by 2 bases, with 16 bases between.

The chain couples TRBV9 to TRBJ2-5; D gene ambiguous. The CDR3 totals 11 residues. In germline, CDR1 is SGDLS, CDR2 YYNGEE. V was shortened by 3 bases and J by 2 bases, with 2 bases between the two germline ends. CDR3 sequence: CASSAQETQYF. As DNA, the CDR3 is TGTGCCAGCAGCGCTCAAGAGACCCAGTACTTC.

The J gene is TRBJ2-7, the V gene TRBV4-1; 9 nucleotides agree with TRBD1. This CDR3 is built from 13 residues. The junction had 11 bases not matched to a gene; V was cut back by 9 bases and J by 8 bases. Germline CDR1 MGHRA, CDR2 YSYEKL. The CDR3 region has the DNA TGCGCCAGGGGGACAGGGCAGCTCCATAAGCAGTACGTC. This sequence encodes CARGTGQLHKQYV.

This chain joins TRBV2 and TRBJ2-4; TRBD2 might be the D (5 bases). Germline V CDR1 and CDR2: SNHLY, FYNNEI. Trimming removed 3 bases from V and 0 bases from J, with 9 bases in between. This CDR3 has 15 amino acids. CDR3 sequence: CASSDPGGAKNIQYF. In nucleotides, the CDR3 is TGTGCCAGCAGTGACCCAGGAGGAGCCAAAAACATTCAGTACTTC.